This T cell receptor (beta chain) was observed in a study of cytomegalovirus exposure and HLA in healthy donors. Overall study results and limits: Later on, analysis showed that most CMV-associated TCR beta chains appeared to be HLA-restricted. According to the study, around 160 TCR beta chains were cytomegalovirus-associated. Earlier analysis found most TCR beta V segments productive about 87% or about 30% of the time.

The CDR3 consists of 12 residues. V was pared by 2 bases and J by 8 bases, with 12 bases between. Per the germline V gene, CDR1 is GTSNPN and CDR2 is SVGIG (reference sequence). PCR was performed using 60 Vbeta and 13 Jbeta primers. Sequencing was performed with immunoSEQ multiplex PCR; in TCRdb, only in-frame clones are kept and a portion is missing. The sample lists 150,000 or so clones, around 74% seen once, with roughly 2% in the top ten. Comments on this clone: The antigen is unknown.

The source material was PBMCs. The genes are TRBV30 and TRBJ1-1, with no clear D. The TCR was taken from a female donor in good health and CMV-seronegative. The CDR3 here is CAWSLSPLEAFF. As DNA, the CDR3 is TGTGCCTGGAGTCTTTCCCCCCTGGAAGCTTTCTTT.